What follows are 11 T cell receptor beta chains derived from one specimen sequenced in a study of blood T cell repertoires in COVID-19. Sequencing was performed with immunoSEQ multiplex PCR; in TCRdb, only in-frame clones are kept and a portion is missing. The table shows 180,000 or so clones, with roughly 84% occurring only once. The sample comprised PBMCs or T cells enriched from blood (not recorded which). Source of these receptors: a woman aged 60-75 years who had recovered from COVID-19.

The rearrangement links TRBV23-1 to TRBJ2-7; the D is unclear. TRBV23-1 carries the ORF label, with uncertain function. CDR3 length: 16 amino acids. V was trimmed by 0 bases and J by 2 bases, leaving 14 bases between them. Here the CDR3 reads CASSQSVTADTYEQYF. CDR3 DNA: TGCGCCAGCAGTCAATCGGTAACAGCCGATACCTACGAGCAGTACTTC.

The chain combines TRBV7-3 with TRBJ2-3; no firm D call. Trimming shortened V by 1 base and J by 4 bases, and 6 bases separated the two germline ends. The CDR3 runs to 13 residues. Germline CDR1 and CDR2: SGHTA and FQGTGA. The CDR3: CASSLIVSDTQYF. CDR3 coding DNA: TGTGCCAGCAGCTTAATCGTGTCAGATACGCAGTATTTT. Complete variable domain (other parts from reference TRBV7-3 and TRBJ2-3): GAGVSQTPSNKVTEKGKYVELRCDPISGHTALYWYRQSLGQGPEFLIYFQGTGAADDSGLPNDRFFAVRPEGSVSTLKIQRTERGDSAVYLCASSLIVSDTQYFGPGTRLTVL.

This chain connects TRBV27 to TRBJ2-7; a possible D gene is TRBD2 (6 bases). Germline lookup yields CDR1 MNHEY and CDR2 SMNVEV (reference sequence). There are 15 residues in the CDR3. V lost 2 bases to trimming and J lost 4 bases, with 15 bases between them. This CDR3 reads CASSLKERGLYEQYF. CDR3 nucleotide sequence: TGTGCCAGCAGTTTAAAGGAACGGGGACTGTACGAGCAGTACTTC.

The chain's CDR3 is CASSGGAGELFF. The CDR3, as DNA: TGTGCCAGCAGTGGCGGGGCCGGGGAGCTGTTTTTT. The chain combines TRBV2 with TRBJ2-2, with TRBD2 as a possible D gene (6 bases). Germline CDR1 SNHLY, CDR2 FYNNEI. V gave up 4 bases and J gave up 6 bases, with 6 bases separating them. The CDR3 has 12 amino acids.

The rearrangement links TRBV3-1 (or the pseudogene TRBV3-2) to TRBJ1-2; 7 positions agree with TRBD1. V shed 3 bases, J shed 4 bases, and the junction held 5 bases outside the gene matches. The CDR3 runs 14 residues. Germline V CDR1 and CDR2: LGHDT, YNNKEL (reference sequence). This chain's CDR3 is CASSHRDSRYGYTF. The CDR3 DNA follows: TGTGCCAGCAGCCATCGGGACAGCCGCTATGGCTACACCTTC.

The chain recombines TRBV29-1 with TRBJ2-1, with 12 positions matching TRBD2. The CDR3 loop spans 15 amino acids. The V gene's germline CDR1 is SQVTM and CDR2 ANQGSEA. J was trimmed by 4 bases and V by 1 base; bases with no gene match: 2. CDR3 in amino acids: CSVEGTSGAYNEQFF. The CDR3, as DNA: TGCAGCGTTGAAGGGACTAGCGGGGCTTACAATGAGCAGTTCTTC.

In nucleotides, the CDR3 is TGTGCCAGCAGCCAAGATCGGCCAGGGGCCCCGAACACTGAAGCTTTCTTT. Protein sequence: CASSQDRPGAPNTEAFF. The V call is TRBV3-1 (or the pseudogene TRBV3-2), the J call TRBJ1-1, with D possibly TRBD1 on 6 matching bases. V lost 0 bases and J lost 1, with 15 bases in between. This CDR3 spans 17 amino acids. The germline gives CDR1 LGHDT, CDR2 YNNKEL (reference sequence).

The V and J genes are TRBV21-1 and TRBJ2-6; whether TRBD2, the table's D call, matches the DNA was not checked. TRBV21-1 counts as a pseudogene. The CDR3 loop spans 16 amino acids. The CDR3 DNA reads TGTGCCAGCAGCAAACCCCGGCGGCACCCCGGGGGCGTCCTGACTTTC. As protein: CASSKPRRHPGGVLTF.

The rearrangement uses TRBV30 and TRBJ2-7; 7 bases are a match to TRBD2. This CDR3 has 13 residues. The ends lost 5 bases at V and 0 bases at J; junction bases unmatched: 4. The germline V gene has CDR1 GTSNPN and CDR2 SVGIG (reference sequence). CDR3 bases: TGTGCCTGGGGGACTATTCACTCCTACGAGCAGTACTTC. Translated, it gives CAWGTIHSYEQYF.

This chain joins TRBV27 and TRBJ2-1; D might be TRBD1 (6 bases). The CDR3 loop spans 13 amino acids. Germline-derived CDR1 and CDR2 are MNHEY and SMNVEV (reference sequence). With 6 bases removed from V and 7 bases from J, the gap between germline ends came to 13 bases. The CDR3, as DNA: TGTGCCAGCAGCTACCTCCAGGGGAATGAGCAGTTCTTC. This codes for CASSYLQGNEQFF.

This rearrangement joins TRBV5-4 to TRBJ2-5; 10 bases are a match to TRBD2. CDR1 SGHNT and CDR2 YYREEE come from the germline V gene (reference sequence). This CDR3 comprises 15 residues. V dropped 1 base and J dropped 1; count of bases not matched to a gene: 1. For the CDR3, the DNA is TGTGCCAGCAGCTTGACTAGCGGGATCCAAGAGACCCAGTACTTC. As protein: CASSLTSGIQETQYF.